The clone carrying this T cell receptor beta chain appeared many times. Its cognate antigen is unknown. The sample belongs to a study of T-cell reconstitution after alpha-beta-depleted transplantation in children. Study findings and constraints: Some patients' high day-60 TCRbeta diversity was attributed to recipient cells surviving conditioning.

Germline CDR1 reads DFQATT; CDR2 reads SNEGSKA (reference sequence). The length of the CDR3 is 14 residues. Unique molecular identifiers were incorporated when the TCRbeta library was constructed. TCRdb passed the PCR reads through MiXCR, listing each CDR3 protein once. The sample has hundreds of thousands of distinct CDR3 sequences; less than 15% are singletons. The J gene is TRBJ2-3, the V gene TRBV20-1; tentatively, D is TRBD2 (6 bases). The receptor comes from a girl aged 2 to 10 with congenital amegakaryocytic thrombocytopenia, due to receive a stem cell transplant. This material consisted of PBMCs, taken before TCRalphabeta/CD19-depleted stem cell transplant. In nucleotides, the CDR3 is TGCAGGGTAGGGCGGACTGGACTACCCGATACGCAGTATTTT. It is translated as CRVGRTGLPDTQYF.